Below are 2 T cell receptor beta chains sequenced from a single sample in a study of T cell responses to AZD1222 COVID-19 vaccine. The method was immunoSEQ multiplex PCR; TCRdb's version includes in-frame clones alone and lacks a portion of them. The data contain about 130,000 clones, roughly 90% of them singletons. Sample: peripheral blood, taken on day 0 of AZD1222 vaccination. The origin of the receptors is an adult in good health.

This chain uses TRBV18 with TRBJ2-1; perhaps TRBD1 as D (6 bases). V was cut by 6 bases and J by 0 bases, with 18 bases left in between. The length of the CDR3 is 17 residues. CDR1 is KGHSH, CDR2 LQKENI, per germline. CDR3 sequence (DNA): TGTGCCAGCTCTCGTCGACAGGAGCCTAGCTCCTACAATGAGCAGTTCTTC. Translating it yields CASSRRQEPSSYNEQFF. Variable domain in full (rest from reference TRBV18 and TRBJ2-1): NAGVMQNPRHLVRRRGQEARLRCSPMKGHSHVYWYRQLPEEGLKFMVYLQKENIIDESGMPKERFSAEFPKEGPSILRIQQVVRGDSAAYFCASSRRQEPSSYNEQFFGPGTRLTVL.

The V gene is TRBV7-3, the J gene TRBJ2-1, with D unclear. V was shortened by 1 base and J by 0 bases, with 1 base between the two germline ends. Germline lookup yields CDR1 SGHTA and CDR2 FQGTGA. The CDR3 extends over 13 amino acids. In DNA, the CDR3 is TGTGCCAGCAGCTTAAACTCCTACAATGAGCAGTTCTTC. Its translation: CASSLNSYNEQFF.